This TCR beta chain stems from a study of cytomegalovirus exposure and HLA in healthy donors. 13 Jbeta primers and 60 Vbeta primers were used for the PCR. How the authors handled the data: It was a later analysis that counted roughly 79 million unique TCR beta chains, of which roughly 11 million were shared. Libraries were prepared by immunoSEQ multiplex PCR; TCRdb keeps only in-frame clonotypes and omits some of them. The DNA gave D and trimming, while V, J and clone size come from that table. The data show 100,000 to 120,000 clones, approximately 82% seen once. The TCR comes from a middle-aged man in good health and CMV-seropositive. Sequenced sample: PBMCs.

CDR3: CASSLPSGSNNEQFF. The CDR3 nucleotides are TGCGCCAGCAGCTTGCCTAGCGGGAGTAACAATGAGCAGTTCTTC. The chain carries TRBV5-1 and TRBJ2-1; TRBD2 agrees at 10 bases. This CDR3 has 15 residues. Germline assignment: CDR1 SGHRS and CDR2 YFSETQ. Trimming took 1 base from V and 5 from J; bases not matched to a gene: 3.